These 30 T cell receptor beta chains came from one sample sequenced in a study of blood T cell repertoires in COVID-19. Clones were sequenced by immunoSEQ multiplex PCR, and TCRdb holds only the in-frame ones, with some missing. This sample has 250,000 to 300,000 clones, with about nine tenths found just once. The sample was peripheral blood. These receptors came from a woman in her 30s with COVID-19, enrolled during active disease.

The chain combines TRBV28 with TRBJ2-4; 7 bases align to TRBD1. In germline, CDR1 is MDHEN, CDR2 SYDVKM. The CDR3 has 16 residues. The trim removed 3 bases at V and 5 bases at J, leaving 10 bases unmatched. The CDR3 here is CASSFREGATENIQYF. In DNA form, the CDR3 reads TGTGCCAGCAGTTTTCGCGAGGGGGCGACGGAAAACATTCAGTACTTC. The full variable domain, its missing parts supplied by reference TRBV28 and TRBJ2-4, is DVKVTQSSRYLVKRTGEKVFLECVQDMDHENMFWYRQDPGLGLRLIYFSYDVKMKEKGDIPEGYSVSREKKERFSLILESASTNQTSMYLCASSFREGATENIQYFGAGTRLSVL.

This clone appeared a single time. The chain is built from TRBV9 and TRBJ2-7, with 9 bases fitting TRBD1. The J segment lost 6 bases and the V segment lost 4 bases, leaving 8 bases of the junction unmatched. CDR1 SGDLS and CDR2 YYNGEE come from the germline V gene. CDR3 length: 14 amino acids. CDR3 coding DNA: TGTGCCAGCAGCTCTCCGGGACAGGGTGGCGAGCAGTACTTC. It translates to CASSSPGQGGEQYF.

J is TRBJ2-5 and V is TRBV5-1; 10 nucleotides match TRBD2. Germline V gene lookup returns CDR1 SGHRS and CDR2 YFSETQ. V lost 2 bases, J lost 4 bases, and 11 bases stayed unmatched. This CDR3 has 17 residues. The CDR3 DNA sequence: TGCGCCAGCAGCTTTGAACCTAGCGGGGGTATCCTAGAGACCCAGTACTTC. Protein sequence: CASSFEPSGGILETQYF.

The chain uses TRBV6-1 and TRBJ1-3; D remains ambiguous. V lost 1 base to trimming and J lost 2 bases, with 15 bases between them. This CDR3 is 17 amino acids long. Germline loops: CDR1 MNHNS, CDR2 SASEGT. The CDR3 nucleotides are TGTGCCAGCAGTGAAGTGAATTCTTGGGGAGCTGGAAACACCATATATTTT. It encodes CASSEVNSWGAGNTIYF.

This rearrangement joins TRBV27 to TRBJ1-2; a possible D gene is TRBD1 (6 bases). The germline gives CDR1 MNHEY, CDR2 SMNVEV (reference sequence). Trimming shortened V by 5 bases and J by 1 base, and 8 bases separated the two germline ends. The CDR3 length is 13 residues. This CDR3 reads CASSSRGNYGYTF. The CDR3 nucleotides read TGTGCCAGCAGTAGCAGGGGTAACTATGGCTACACCTTC.

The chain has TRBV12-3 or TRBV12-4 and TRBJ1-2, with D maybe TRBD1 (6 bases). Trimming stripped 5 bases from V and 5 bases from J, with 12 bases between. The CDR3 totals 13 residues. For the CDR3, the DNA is TGTGCCAGCAGTCCTGGACAGTGGTATGGCTACACCTTC. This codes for CASSPGQWYGYTF.

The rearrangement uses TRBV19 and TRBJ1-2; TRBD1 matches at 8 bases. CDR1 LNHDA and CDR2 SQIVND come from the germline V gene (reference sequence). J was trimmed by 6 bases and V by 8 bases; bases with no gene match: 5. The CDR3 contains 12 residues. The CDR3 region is CASAGGADGYTF. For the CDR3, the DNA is TGTGCCAGTGCAGGGGGCGCGGATGGCTACACCTTC.

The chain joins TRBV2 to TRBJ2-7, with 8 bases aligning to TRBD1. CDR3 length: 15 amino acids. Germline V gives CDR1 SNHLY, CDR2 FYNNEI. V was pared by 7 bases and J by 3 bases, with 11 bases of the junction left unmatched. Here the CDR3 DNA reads TGTGCCAGCACCCCGGCGACAGGGGTGATCTACGAGCAGTACTTC. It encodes CASTPATGVIYEQYF.

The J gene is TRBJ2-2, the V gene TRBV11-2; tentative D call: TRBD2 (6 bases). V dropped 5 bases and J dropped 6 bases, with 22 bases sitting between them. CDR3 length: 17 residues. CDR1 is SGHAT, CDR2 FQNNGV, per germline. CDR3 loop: CASSPGDIAARSGELFF. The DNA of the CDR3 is TGTGCCAGCAGCCCCGGTGACATAGCGGCGCGGTCCGGGGAGCTGTTTTTT.

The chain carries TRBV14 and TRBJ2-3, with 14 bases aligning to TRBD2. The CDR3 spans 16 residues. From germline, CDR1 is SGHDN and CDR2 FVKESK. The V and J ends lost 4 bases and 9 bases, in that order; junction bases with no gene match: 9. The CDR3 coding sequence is TGTGCCAGCAGCCCGCCGGGACTAGCGGGGGCCCGGACGCAGTATTTT. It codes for CASSPPGLAGARTQYF.

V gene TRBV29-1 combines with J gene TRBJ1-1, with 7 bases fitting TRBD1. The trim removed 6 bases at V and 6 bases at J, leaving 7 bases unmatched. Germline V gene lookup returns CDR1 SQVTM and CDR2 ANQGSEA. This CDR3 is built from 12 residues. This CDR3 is CSVAGGIAEAFF. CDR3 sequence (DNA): TGCAGCGTGGCAGGGGGAATCGCTGAAGCTTTCTTT.

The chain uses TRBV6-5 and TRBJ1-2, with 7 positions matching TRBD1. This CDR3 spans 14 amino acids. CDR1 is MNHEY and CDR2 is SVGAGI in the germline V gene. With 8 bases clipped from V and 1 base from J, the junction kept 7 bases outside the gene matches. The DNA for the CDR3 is TGTGCCAGCTTTTTGGGACAGCTTAACTATGGCTACACCTTC. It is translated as CASFLGQLNYGYTF.

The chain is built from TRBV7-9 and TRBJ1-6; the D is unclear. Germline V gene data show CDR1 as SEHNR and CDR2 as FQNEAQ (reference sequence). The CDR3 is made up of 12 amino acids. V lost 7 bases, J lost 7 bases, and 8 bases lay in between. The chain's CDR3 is CASTIGNSPLHF. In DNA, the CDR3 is TGTGCCAGCACCATCGGGAATTCACCCCTCCACTTT. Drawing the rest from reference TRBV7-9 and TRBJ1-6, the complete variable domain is DTGVSQNPRHKITKRGQNVTFRCDPISEHNRLYWYRQTLGQGPEFLTYFQNEAQLEKSRLLSDRFSAERPKGSFSTLEIQRTEQGDSAMYLCASTIGNSPLHFGNGTRLTVT.

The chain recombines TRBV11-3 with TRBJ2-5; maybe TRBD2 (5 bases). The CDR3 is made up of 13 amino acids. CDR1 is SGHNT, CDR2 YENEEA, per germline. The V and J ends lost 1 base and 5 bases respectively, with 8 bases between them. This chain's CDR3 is CASSLGTLETQYF. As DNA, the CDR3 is TGTGCCAGCAGCTTAGGGACTTTGGAGACCCAGTACTTC.

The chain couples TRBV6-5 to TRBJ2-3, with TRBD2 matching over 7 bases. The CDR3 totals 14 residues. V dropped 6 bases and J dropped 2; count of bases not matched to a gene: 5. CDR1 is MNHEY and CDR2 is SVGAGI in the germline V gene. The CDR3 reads CASRTGTTTDTQYF. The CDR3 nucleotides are TGTGCCAGCAGAACCGGGACTACCACAGATACGCAGTATTTT.

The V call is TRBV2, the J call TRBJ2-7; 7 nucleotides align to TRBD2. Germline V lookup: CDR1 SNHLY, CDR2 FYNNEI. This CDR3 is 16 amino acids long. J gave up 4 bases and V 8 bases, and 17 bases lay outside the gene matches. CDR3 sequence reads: CASQDGGGIQRYEQYF. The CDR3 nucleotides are TGTGCCAGCCAAGATGGGGGGGGGATTCAAAGGTACGAGCAGTACTTC.

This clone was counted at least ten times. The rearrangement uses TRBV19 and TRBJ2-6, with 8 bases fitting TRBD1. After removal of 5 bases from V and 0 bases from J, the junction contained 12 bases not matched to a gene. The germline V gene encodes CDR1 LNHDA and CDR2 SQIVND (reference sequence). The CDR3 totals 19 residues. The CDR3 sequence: CASSPRGAGGVSGANVLTF. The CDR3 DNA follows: TGTGCCAGTAGTCCCAGGGGTGCAGGGGGCGTCTCTGGGGCCAACGTCCTGACTTTC. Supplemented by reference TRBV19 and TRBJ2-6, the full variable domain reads DGGITQSPKYLFRKEGQNVTLSCEQNLNHDAMYWYRQDPGQGLRLIYYSQIVNDFQKGDIAEGYSVSREKKESFPLTVTSAQKNPTAFYLCASSPRGAGGVSGANVLTFGAGSRLTVL.

CDR3: CASSHNRVGDTEAFF. The CDR3 region has the DNA TGTGCCAGCAGCCACAACAGGGTCGGGGACACTGAAGCTTTCTTT. The rearrangement joins TRBV7-9 to TRBJ1-1; possibly TRBD1 for D (6 bases). V dropped 5 bases and J dropped 3 bases, with 16 bases sitting between them. The germline V gene has CDR1 SEHNR and CDR2 FQNEAQ (reference sequence). The CDR3 loop spans 15 amino acids.

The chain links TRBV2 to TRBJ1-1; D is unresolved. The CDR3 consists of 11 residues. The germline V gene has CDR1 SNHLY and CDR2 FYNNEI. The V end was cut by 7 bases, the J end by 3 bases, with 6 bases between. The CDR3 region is CASNSYTEAFF. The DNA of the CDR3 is TGTGCCAGCAACTCTTACACTGAAGCTTTCTTT. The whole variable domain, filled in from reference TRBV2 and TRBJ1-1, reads EPEVTQTPSHQVTQMGQEVILRCVPISNHLYFYWYRQILGQKVEFLVSFYNNEISEKSEIFDDQFSVERPDGSNFTLKIRSTKLEDSAMYFCASNSYTEAFFGQGTRLTVV.

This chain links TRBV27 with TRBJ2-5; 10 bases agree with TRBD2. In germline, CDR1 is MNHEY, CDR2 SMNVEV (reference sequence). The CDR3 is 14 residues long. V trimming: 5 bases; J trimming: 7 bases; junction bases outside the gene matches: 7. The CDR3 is CASSLLAGAGTQYF. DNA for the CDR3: TGTGCCAGCAGTCTTCTAGCGGGGGCGGGGACCCAGTACTTC.

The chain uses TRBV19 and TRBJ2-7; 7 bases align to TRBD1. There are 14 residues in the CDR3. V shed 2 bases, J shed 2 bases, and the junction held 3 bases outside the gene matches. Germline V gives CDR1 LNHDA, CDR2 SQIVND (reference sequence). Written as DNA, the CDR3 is TGTGCCAGTAGTATATCAACAGGGGCCTACGAGCAGTACTTC. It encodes CASSISTGAYEQYF.

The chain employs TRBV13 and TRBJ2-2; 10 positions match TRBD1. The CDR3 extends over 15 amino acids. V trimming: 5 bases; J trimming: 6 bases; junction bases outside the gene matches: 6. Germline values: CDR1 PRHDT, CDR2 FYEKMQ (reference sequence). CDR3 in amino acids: CASSNRDRGPGELFF. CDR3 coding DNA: TGTGCCAGCAGCAACCGGGACAGGGGTCCCGGGGAGCTGTTTTTT.

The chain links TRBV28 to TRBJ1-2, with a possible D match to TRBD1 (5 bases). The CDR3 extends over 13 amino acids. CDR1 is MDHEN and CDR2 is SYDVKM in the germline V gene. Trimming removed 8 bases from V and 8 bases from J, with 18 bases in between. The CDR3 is CASLLTGTRGYTF. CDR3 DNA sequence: TGTGCCAGCCTATTAACGGGGACTAGAGGCTACACCTTC.

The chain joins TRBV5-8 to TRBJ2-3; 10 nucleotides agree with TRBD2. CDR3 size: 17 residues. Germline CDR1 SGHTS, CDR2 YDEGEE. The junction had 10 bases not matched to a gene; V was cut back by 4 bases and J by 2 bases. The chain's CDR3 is CASSHSSGGFPTDTQYF. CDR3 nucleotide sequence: TGTGCCAGCAGCCACTCTAGCGGGGGCTTCCCCACAGATACGCAGTATTTT.

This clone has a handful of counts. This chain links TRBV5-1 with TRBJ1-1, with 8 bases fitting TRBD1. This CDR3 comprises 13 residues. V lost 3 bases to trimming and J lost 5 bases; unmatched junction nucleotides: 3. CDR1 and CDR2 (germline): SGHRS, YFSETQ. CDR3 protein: CASSSRTGTEAFF. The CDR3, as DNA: TGCGCCAGCAGCTCTCGGACAGGGACTGAAGCTTTCTTT.

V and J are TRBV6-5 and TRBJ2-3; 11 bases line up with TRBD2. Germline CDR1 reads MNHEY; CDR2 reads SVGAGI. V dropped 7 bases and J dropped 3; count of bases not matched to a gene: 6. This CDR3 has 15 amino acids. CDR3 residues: CASTYTSGGTDTQYF. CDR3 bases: TGTGCCAGCACCTATACTAGCGGGGGAACAGATACGCAGTATTTT.

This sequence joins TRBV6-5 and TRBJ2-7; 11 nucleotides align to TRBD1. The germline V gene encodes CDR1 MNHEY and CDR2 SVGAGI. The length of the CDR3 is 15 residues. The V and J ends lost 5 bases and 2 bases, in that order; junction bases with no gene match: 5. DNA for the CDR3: TGTGCCAGCAGTCCCCGGGACAGGGGGACCTACGAGCAGTACTTC. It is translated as CASSPRDRGTYEQYF.

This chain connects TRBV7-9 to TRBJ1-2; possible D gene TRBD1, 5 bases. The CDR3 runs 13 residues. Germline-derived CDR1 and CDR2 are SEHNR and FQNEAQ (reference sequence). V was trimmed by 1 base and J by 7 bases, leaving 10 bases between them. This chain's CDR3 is CASSLVQGSGYTF. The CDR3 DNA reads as TGTGCCAGCAGCTTAGTGCAGGGCTCTGGCTACACCTTC.

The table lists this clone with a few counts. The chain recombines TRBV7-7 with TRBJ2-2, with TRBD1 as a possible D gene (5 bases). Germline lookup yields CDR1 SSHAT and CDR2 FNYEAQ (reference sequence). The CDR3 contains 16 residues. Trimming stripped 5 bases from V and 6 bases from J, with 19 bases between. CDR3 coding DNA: TGTGCCAGCAGCCAAGAGCCCCAGGGAAGGGCCGGGGAGCTGTTTTTT. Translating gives CASSQEPQGRAGELFF.

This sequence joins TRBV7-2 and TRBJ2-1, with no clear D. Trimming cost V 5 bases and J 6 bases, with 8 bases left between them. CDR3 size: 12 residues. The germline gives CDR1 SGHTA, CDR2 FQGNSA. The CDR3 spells CASSPTRNEQFF. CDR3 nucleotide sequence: TGTGCCAGCAGCCCAACTCGCAATGAGCAGTTCTTC. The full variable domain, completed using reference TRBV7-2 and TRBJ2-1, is GAGVSQSPSNKVTEKGKDVELRCDPISGHTALYWYRQSLGQGLEFLIYFQGNSAPDKSGLPSDRFSAERTGGSVSTLTIQRTQQEDSAVYLCASSPTRNEQFFGPGTRLTVL.